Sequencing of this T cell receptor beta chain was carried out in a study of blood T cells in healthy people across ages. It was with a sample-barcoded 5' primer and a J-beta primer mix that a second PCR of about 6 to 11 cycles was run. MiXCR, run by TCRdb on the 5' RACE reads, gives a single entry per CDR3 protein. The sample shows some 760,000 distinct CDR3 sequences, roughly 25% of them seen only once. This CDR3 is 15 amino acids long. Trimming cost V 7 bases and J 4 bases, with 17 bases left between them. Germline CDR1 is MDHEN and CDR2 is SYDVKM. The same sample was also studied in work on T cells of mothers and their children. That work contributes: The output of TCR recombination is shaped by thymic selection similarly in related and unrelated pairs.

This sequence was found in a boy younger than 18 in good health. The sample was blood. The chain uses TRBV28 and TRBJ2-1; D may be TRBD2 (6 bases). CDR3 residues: CASTLLAGFYNEQFF. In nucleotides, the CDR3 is TGTGCCAGCACTCTACTAGCCGGGTTTTACAATGAGCAGTTCTTC.